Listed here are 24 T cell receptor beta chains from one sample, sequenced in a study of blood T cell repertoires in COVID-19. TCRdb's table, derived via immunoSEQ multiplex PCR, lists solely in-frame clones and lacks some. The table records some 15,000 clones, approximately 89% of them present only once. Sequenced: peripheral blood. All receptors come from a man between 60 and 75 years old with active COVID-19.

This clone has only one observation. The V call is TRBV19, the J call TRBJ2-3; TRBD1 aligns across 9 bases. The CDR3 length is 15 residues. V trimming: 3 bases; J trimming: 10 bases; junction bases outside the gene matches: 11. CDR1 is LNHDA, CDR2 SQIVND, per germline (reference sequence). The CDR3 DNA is TGTGCCAGTAGTATGCCCGGGGACAGGGTATTGGCGCAGTATTTT. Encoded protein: CASSMPGDRVLAQYF.

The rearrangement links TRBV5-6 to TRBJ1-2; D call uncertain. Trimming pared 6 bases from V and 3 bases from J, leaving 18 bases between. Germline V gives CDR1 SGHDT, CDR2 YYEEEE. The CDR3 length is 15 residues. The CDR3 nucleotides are TGTGCCAGCATGACTACTGGGATGAGGGACTATGGCTACACCTTC. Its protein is CASMTTGMRDYGYTF.

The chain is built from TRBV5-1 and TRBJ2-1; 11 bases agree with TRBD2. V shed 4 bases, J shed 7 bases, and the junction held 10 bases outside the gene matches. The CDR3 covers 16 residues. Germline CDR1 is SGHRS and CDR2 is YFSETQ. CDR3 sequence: CASSPIAGGMFNEQFF. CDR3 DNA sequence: TGCGCCAGCAGCCCCATAGCGGGGGGGATGTTTAATGAGCAGTTCTTC.

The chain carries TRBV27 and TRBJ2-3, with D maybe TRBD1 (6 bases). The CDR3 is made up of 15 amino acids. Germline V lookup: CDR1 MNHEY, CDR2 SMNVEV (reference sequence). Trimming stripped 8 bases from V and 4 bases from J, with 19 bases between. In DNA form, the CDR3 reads TGTGCCAGCTCATGGGCAGGGGACGGGGCAGATACGCAGTATTTT. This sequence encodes CASSWAGDGADTQYF.

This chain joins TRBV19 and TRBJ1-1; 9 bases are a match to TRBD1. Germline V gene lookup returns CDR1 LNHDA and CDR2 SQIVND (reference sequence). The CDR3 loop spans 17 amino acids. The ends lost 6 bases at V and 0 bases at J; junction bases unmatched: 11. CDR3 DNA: TGTGCCAGTAGCCTATTAGGACAGGGGTTTATGAACACTGAAGCTTTCTTT. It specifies CASSLLGQGFMNTEAFF.

In DNA form, the CDR3 reads TGCGCCAGCAGCCAATTCTGGGAGACCTTGGGGGAAAAACTGTTTTTT. Translating gives CASSQFWETLGEKLFF. The rearrangement uses TRBV4-1 and TRBJ1-4; D is ambiguous. Germline-derived CDR1 and CDR2 are MGHRA and YSYEKL. The CDR3 contains 16 residues. Trimming stripped 2 bases from V and 8 bases from J, with 18 bases between.

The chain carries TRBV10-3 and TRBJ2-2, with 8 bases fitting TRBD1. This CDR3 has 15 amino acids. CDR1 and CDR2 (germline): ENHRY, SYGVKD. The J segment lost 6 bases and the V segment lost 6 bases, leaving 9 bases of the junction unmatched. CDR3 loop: CAISRTGGRSGELFF. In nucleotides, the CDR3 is TGTGCCATCAGCCGTACAGGGGGGAGGTCCGGGGAGCTGTTTTTT.

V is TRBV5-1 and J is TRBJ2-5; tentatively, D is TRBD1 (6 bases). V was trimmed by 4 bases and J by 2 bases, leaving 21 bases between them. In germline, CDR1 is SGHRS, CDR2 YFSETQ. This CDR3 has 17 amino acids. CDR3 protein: CASSRNSGQFGQETQYF. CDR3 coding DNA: TGCGCCAGCAGCCGAAACTCCGGACAGTTTGGGCAAGAGACCCAGTACTTC. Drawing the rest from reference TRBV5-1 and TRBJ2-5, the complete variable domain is KAGVTQTPRYLIKTRGQQVTLSCSPISGHRSVSWYQQTPGQGLQFLFEYFSETQRNKGNFPGRFSGRQFSNSRSEMNVSTLELGDSALYLCASSRNSGQFGQETQYFGPGTRLLVL.

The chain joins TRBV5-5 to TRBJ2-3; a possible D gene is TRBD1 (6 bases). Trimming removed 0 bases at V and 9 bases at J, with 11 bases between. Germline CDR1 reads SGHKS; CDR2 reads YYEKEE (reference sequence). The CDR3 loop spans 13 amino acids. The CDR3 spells CASSLGGRDTQYF. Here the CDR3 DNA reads TGTGCCAGCAGCTTGGGGGGGCGAGACACGCAGTATTTT.

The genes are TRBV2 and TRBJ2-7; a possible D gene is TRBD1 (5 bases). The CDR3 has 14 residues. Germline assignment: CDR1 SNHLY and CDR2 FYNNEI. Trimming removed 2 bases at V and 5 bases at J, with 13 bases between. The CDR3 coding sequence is TGTGCCAGCAGTGAACAGGGTAAAGGCAACGAGCAGTACTTC. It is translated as CASSEQGKGNEQYF.

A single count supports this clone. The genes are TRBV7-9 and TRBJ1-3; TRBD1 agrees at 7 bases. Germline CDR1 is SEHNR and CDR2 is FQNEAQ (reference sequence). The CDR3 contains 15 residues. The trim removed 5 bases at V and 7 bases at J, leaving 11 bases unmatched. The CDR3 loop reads CASSQEGQPGNTIYF. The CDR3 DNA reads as TGTGCCAGCAGCCAGGAGGGACAGCCCGGCAACACCATATATTTT.

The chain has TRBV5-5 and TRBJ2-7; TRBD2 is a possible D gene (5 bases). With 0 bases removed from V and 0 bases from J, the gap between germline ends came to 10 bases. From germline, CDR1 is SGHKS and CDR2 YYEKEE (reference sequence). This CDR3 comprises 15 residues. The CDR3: CASSLGGKSSYEQYV. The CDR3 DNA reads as TGTGCCAGCAGCTTGGGAGGGAAGAGCTCCTACGAGCAGTACGTC.

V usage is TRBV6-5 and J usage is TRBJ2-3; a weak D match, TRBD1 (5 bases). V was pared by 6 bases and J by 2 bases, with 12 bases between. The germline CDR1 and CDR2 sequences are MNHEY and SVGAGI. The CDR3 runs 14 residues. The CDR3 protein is CASRRQGYTDTQYF. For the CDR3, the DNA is TGTGCCAGCAGACGGCAGGGCTACACAGATACGCAGTATTTT.

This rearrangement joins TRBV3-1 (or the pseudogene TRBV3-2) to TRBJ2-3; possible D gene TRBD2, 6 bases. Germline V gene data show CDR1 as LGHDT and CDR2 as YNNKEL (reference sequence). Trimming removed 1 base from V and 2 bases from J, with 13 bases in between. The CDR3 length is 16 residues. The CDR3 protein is CASSQASGGFTDTQYF. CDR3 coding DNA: TGTGCCAGCAGCCAAGCATCCGGGGGTTTCACAGATACGCAGTATTTT.

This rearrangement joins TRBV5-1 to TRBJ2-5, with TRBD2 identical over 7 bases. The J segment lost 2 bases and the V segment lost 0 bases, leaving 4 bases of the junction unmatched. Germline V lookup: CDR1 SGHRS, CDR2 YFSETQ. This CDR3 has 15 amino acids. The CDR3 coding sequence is TGCGCCAGCAGCTTGGCTCCGGGAGGTCAAGAGACCCAGTACTTC. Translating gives CASSLAPGGQETQYF. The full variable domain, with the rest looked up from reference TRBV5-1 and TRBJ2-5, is KAGVTQTPRYLIKTRGQQVTLSCSPISGHRSVSWYQQTPGQGLQFLFEYFSETQRNKGNFPGRFSGRQFSNSRSEMNVSTLELGDSALYLCASSLAPGGQETQYFGPGTRLLVL.

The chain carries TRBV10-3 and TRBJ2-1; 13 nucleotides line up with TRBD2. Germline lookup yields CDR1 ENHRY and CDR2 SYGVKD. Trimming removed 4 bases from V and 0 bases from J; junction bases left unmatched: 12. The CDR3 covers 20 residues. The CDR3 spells CAISASPGLAGKSSYNEQFF. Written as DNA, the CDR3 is TGTGCCATCAGTGCTTCTCCGGGACTAGCGGGGAAGAGCTCCTACAATGAGCAGTTCTTC.

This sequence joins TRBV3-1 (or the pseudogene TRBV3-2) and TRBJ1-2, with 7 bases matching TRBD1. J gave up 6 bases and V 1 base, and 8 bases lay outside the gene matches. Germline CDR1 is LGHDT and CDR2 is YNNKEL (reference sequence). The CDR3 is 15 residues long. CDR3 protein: CASSQADRASNGYTF. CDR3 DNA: TGTGCCAGCAGCCAAGCAGACAGGGCAAGTAATGGCTACACCTTC.

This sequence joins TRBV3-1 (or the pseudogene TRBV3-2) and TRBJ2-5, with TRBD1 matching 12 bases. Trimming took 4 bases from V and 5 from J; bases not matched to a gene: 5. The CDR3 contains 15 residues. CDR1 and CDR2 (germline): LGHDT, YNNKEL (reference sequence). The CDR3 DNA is TGTGCCAGCAGCCGGGACAGGGGGCTAGGGGAGACCCAGTACTTC. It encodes CASSRDRGLGETQYF.

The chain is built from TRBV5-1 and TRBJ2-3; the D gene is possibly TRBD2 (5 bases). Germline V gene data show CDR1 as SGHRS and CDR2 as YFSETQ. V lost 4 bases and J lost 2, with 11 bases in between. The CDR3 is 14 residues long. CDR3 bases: TGCGCCAGCAGCGCGGGTTTATTCACAGATACGCAGTATTTT. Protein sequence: CASSAGLFTDTQYF.

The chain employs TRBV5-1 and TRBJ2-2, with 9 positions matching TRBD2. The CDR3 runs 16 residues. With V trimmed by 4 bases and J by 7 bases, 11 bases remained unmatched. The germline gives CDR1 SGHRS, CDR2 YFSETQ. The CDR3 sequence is CASSPPASGDHGELFF. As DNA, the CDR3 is TGCGCCAGCAGCCCGCCTGCTAGCGGGGATCACGGGGAGCTGTTTTTT.

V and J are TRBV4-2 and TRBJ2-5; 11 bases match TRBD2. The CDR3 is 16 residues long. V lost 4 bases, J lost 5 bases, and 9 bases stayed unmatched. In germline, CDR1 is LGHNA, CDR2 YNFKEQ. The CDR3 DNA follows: TGTGCCAGCAGCCCCACAACTAGCGGGGGCGGGGAGACCCAGTACTTC. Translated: CASSPTTSGGGETQYF.

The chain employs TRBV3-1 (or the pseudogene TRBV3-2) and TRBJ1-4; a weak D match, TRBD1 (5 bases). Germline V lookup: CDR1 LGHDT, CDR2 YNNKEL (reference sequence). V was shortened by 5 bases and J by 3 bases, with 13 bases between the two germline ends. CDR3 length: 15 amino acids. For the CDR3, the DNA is TGTGCCAGCAGCTCTCACGGGGGAGCTAATGAAAAACTGTTTTTT. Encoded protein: CASSSHGGANEKLFF.

As DNA, the CDR3 is TGTGCCACCAGCACCAGGGGTAGCTACAATGAGCAGTTCTTC. Amino acid sequence: CATSTRGSYNEQFF. The chain joins TRBV15 to TRBJ2-1, with a weak D call TRBD1 (6 bases). This CDR3 is built from 14 residues. Germline V gene lookup returns CDR1 LNHNV and CDR2 YYDKDF (reference sequence). V was cut by 4 bases and J by 3 bases, with 10 bases left in between.

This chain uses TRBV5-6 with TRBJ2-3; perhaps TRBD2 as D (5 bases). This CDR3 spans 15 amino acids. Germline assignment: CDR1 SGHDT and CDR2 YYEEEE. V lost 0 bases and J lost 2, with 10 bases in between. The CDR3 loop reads CASSLDQRNTDTQYF. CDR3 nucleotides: TGTGCCAGCAGCTTGGACCAGCGGAACACAGATACGCAGTATTTT.